The sequence of this TCR beta chain was determined in a study of blood T cell repertoires in COVID-19. The wider study: Both acute and convalescent COVID-19 samples were obtained from the United States, Italy and Spain.

CDR1 and CDR2 (germline): KGHDR, SFDVKD. CDR3 size: 15 residues. After removal of 2 bases from V and 5 bases from J, the junction contained 7 bases not matched to a gene. Participants spanned ages about 18 to 89 years and resided in about 25 US areas. Clinical history as reported by participants underpinned cohort assignment. Donors in Cohort 3 who had recovered were those with two negative PCRs, healthcare professional clearance, or resolution of their symptoms. The table came from immunoSEQ multiplex PCR; TCRdb's copy has only in-frame clones and leaves some out. Of 150,000 to 200,000 clones in the sample, 88% were seen once.

The TCR was taken from a woman aged 18 to 35 who had recovered from COVID-19. The sequencing sample was made of PBMCs or T cells enriched from blood (not recorded which). The V and J genes are TRBV24-1 and TRBJ2-7; 8 nucleotides line up with TRBD2. Here the CDR3 DNA reads TGTGCCACCAGTGATTCTCGAGCGGGAGTCGACGAGCAGTACTTC. It translates to CATSDSRAGVDEQYF.